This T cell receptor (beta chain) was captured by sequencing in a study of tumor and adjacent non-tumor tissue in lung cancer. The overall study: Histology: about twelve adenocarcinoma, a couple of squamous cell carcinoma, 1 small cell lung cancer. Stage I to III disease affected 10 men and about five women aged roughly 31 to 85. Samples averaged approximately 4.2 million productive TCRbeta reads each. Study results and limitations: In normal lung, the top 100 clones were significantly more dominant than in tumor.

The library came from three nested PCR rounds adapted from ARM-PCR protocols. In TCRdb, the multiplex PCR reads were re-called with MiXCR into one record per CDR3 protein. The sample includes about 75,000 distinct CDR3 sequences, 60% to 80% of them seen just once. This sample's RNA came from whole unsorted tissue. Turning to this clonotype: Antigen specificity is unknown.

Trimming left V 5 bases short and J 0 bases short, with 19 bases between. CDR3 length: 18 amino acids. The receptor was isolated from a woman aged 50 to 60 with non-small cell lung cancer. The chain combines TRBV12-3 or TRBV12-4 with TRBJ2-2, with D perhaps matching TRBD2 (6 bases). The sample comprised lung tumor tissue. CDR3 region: CASSRHAFGLTNTGELFF. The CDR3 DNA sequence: TGTGCCAGCAGTCGACACGCCTTTGGACTAACGAACACCGGGGAGCTGTTTTTT.